Listed below are T cell receptor beta chains from one sample, sequenced in a study of blood T cell repertoires in COVID-19. This table comes from immunoSEQ multiplex PCR, and its TCRdb copy is limited to in-frame clones, with some not included. This table holds 150,000 to 200,000 clones, 70% to 80% found once. Sequenced input: PBMCs or T cells enriched from blood (not recorded which). Every receptor here comes from a woman aged 45-59 years who had recovered from COVID-19. The CDR3 runs from the conserved cysteine through the conserved F or W. D genes are given only for firm matches. Rows may omit the clone size; those that give it use once, few, many or a size class.

>TRBV4-3|TRBJ1-6|-|-
CASSQDSYNSPLHF
TGCGCCAGCAGCCAAGACAGTTATAATTCACCCCTCCACTTT
>TRBV5-1|TRBJ2-7|-|-
CASSLGHSYEQYF
TGCGCCAGCAGCTTGGGGCACTCCTACGAGCAGTACTTC
>TRBV10-3|TRBJ2-7|-|TRBD1
CAIRDRGNYEQYF
TGTGCCATCCGGGACAGGGGAAACTACGAGCAGTACTTC
>TRBV2|TRBJ2-2|once|TRBD1
CASRQGAGTGELFF
TGTGCCAGCAGGCAGGGGGCAGGCACCGGGGAGCTGTTTTTT
>TRBV6-5|TRBJ2-7|-|-
CASSYSRDYEQYF
TGTGCCAGCAGTTACTCGAGGGACTACGAGCAGTACTTC
>TRBV5-1|TRBJ2-7|-|TRBD2
CASREGLAEYSYEQYF
TGCGCCAGCAGGGAGGGACTAGCGGAATATTCCTACGAGCAGTACTTC
>TRBV19|TRBJ2-2|once|TRBD1
CASIDRGLYTGELFF
TGTGCCAGTATTGATAGGGGGCTGTACACCGGGGAGCTGTTTTTT
>TRBV6-6|TRBJ1-4|-|TRBD1
CASSQGQGGSEKLFF
TGTGCCAGCAGTCAAGGACAGGGCGGTAGTGAAAAACTGTTTTTT
>TRBV28|TRBJ1-2|few|TRBD1
CASSPPPTGYYGYTF
TGTGCCAGCAGCCCCCCCCCGACAGGGTACTATGGCTACACCTTC
>TRBV11-3|TRBJ2-7|few|-
CASSLGSGSVEQYF
TGTGCCAGCAGCTTAGGAAGCGGCAGCGTCGAGCAGTACTTC
>TRBV9|TRBJ2-3|-|-
CASSSRSGTTDTQYF
TGTGCCAGCAGCTCGAGAAGCGGTACCACAGATACGCAGTATTTT
>TRBV19|TRBJ1-3|many|-
CASSIDRLSGNTIYF
TGTGCCAGTAGTATCGACAGACTCTCGGGAAACACCATATATTTT
>TRBV18|TRBJ2-7|-|-
CASSPGGYEQYF
TGTGCCAGCTCCCCCGGCGGGTACGAGCAGTACTTC
>TRBV11-3|TRBJ2-2|-|-
CASSLTTGVTGELFF
TGTGCCAGCAGCTTAACCACGGGGGTCACCGGGGAGCTGTTTTTT
>TRBV19|TRBJ1-2|-|-
CASSLGTGRDGYTF
TGTGCCAGTAGTCTCGGGACTGGTCGAGATGGCTACACCTTC
>TRBV6-5|TRBJ1-2|-|-
CASRATGRGYTF
TGTGCCAGCAGAGCGACGGGGAGGGGCTACACCTTC
>TRBV9|TRBJ2-1|-|TRBD2
CASSVAGLAGVDEQFF
TGTGCCAGCAGCGTAGCCGGGCTAGCGGGAGTAGATGAGCAGTTCTTC
>TRBV2|TRBJ2-6|-|TRBD2
CASSEIFTPAGPGANVLTF
TGTGCCAGCAGTGAAATTTTCACGCCAGCGGGGCCTGGGGCCAACGTCCTGACTTTC
>TRBV5-1|TRBJ1-4|-|-
CASKVRQDNNEKLFF
TGCGCCAGCAAGGTTCGACAGGACAATAATGAAAAACTGTTTTTT
>TRBV7-3|TRBJ2-1|-|TRBD2
CASSSRGDLAGGLNEQFF
TGTGCCAGCAGCTCCAGGGGGGACTTAGCGGGAGGGCTCAATGAGCAGTTCTTC
>TRBV5-4|TRBJ2-2|-|TRBD2
CASSRLAGETGELFF
TGTGCCAGCAGCCGACTAGCGGGAGAGACCGGGGAGCTGTTTTTT
>TRBV6-1|TRBJ1-3|few|-
CASSETVISGNTIYF
TGTGCCAGCAGTGAGACAGTTATCTCTGGAAACACCATATATTTT
>TRBV20-1|TRBJ2-7|few|TRBD1
CSADRGYEQYF
TGCAGTGCGGACAGGGGCTACGAGCAGTACTTC
>TRBV6-1|TRBJ2-1|-|TRBD2
CASSELSGSTRHEQFF
TGTGCCAGCAGTGAACTAAGCGGGAGTACCCGCCATGAGCAGTTCTTC
>TRBV30|TRBJ1-5|-|TRBD1
CAWSSGTGSNQPQHF
TGTGCCTGGAGTTCCGGGACAGGTAGCAATCAGCCCCAGCATTTT
>TRBV3-1/TRBV3-2|TRBJ2-3|few|TRBD2
CASSQPTSGTDTQYF
TGTGCCAGCAGCCAACCCACTAGCGGCACAGATACGCAGTATTTT
>TRBV7-2|TRBJ2-1|-|TRBD2
CASSFWTSGNEQFF
TGTGCCAGCAGCTTTTGGACTAGCGGGAATGAGCAGTTCTTC
>TRBV5-4|TRBJ2-2|-|TRBD2
CASSRGLANTGELFF
TGTGCCAGCAGCCGGGGACTAGCGAACACCGGGGAGCTGTTTTTT
>TRBV6-2/TRBV6-3|TRBJ2-3|-|TRBD1
CASSSGRQGLSTDTQYF
TGTGCCAGCAGTTCTGGGCGACAGGGTTTGAGCACAGATACGCAGTATTTT
>TRBV5-4|TRBJ2-5|-|-
CASSLGSGVQPQETQYF
TGTGCCAGCAGCTTGGGGTCGGGGGTACAGCCCCAAGAGACCCAGTACTTC
>TRBV15|TRBJ1-2|-|-
CATSRGLANYGYTF
TGTGCCACCAGCAGGGGCTTAGCTAACTATGGCTACACCTTC
>TRBV18|TRBJ1-1|few|-
CASRAGDTEAFF
TGTGCCAGCCGCGCCGGGGATACTGAAGCTTTCTTT
>TRBV5-5|TRBJ2-7|few|-
CASSSTYEQYF
TGTGCCAGCAGCTCCACCTACGAGCAGTACTTC
>TRBV6-2/TRBV6-3|TRBJ2-7|few|-
CASSYSGVPYEQYF
TGTGCCAGCAGTTACTCCGGAGTCCCATACGAGCAGTACTTC
>TRBV29-1|TRBJ2-5|-|-
CSVTGQQETQYF
TGCAGCGTTACCGGACAGCAAGAGACCCAGTACTTC
>TRBV2|TRBJ2-7|many|TRBD2
CASSPSSGRYEQYF
TGTGCCAGCAGCCCATCTAGCGGGAGATACGAGCAGTACTTC
>TRBV9|TRBJ1-1|once|-
CASSVASGWNTEAFF
TGTGCCAGCAGCGTAGCGTCGGGGTGGAACACTGAAGCTTTCTTT
>TRBV6-5|TRBJ1-2|-|-
CASSYEGGTHYGYTF
TGTGCCAGCAGTTACGAAGGAGGGACGCACTATGGCTACACCTTC
>TRBV11-2|TRBJ1-2|-|TRBD1
CASSLVGWDRGRLDGYTF
TGTGCCAGCAGCTTAGTAGGATGGGACAGGGGGCGCCTGGATGGCTACACCTTC
>TRBV3-1/TRBV3-2|TRBJ1-1|few|-
CASSQNRAGTEAFF
TGTGCCAGCAGCCAAAACAGGGCTGGCACTGAAGCTTTCTTT
>TRBV28|TRBJ2-7|-|-
CASSLSGISYEQYF
TGTGCCAGCAGTTTATCGGGGATCTCCTACGAGCAGTACTTC
>TRBV4-2|TRBJ2-7|-|TRBD1
CASSQRTNSRDRAYEQYF
TGTGCCAGCAGCCAACGCACTAACTCCCGGGACAGGGCCTACGAGCAGTACTTC
>TRBV5-8|TRBJ2-3|-|TRBD2
CASSLTSGNTDTQYF
TGTGCCAGCAGCCTGACTAGCGGGAACACAGATACGCAGTATTTT
>TRBV9|TRBJ2-2|few|-
CASSATGNTGELFF
TGTGCCAGCAGCGCAACAGGGAACACCGGGGAGCTGTTTTTT
>TRBV18|TRBJ1-2|-|TRBD1
CASSQDRVIRNGYTF
TGTGCCAGCTCACAGGACAGGGTGATCAGGAATGGCTACACCTTC
>TRBV10-1|TRBJ1-5|-|TRBD1
CASNGTERNQPQHF
TGCGCCAGCAACGGGACAGAACGCAATCAGCCCCAGCATTTT
>TRBV19|TRBJ1-1|-|-
CASSIDSLNTEAFF
TGTGCCAGTAGTATCGACAGCCTGAACACTGAAGCTTTCTTT
>TRBV4-1|TRBJ2-1|-|-
CASSQVFGGSYNEQFF
TGCGCCAGCAGCCAAGTTTTTGGCGGCTCCTACAATGAGCAGTTCTTC
>TRBV19|TRBJ1-6|-|-
CASRYSLSSYNSPLHF
TGTGCCAGTAGGTACAGCCTAAGCTCCTATAATTCACCCCTCCACTTT
>TRBV4-1|TRBJ2-5|-|TRBD1
CASSLGQGGETQYF
TGCGCCAGCAGCCTTGGACAGGGAGGAGAGACCCAGTACTTC
>TRBV3-1/TRBV3-2|TRBJ2-7|many|TRBD1
CASSLTGGRAYEQYF
TGTGCCAGCAGCTTAACAGGGGGTAGGGCCTACGAGCAGTACTTC
>TRBV12-3/TRBV12-4|TRBJ2-7|-|-
CASGGSYEQYF
TGTGCCAGCGGGGGGAGCTACGAGCAGTACTTC
>TRBV7-2|TRBJ1-4|-|-
CASSLQRSTNEKLFF
TGTGCCAGCAGCTTACAACGGTCAACTAATGAAAAACTGTTTTTT
>TRBV18|TRBJ2-7|-|TRBD2
CASSPIPSGMTYEQYF
TGTGCCAGCTCACCAATTCCTAGCGGAATGACCTACGAGCAGTACTTC
>TRBV27|TRBJ2-5|-|-
CASRVFTRNGGHQYF
TGTGCCAGCAGAGTATTTACGAGGAATGGGGGACACCAGTACTTC
>TRBV18|TRBJ1-1|-|-
CASSLTEHKLRRNTEAFF
TGTGCCAGCTCCTTGACAGAGCACAAACTTCGGAGGAACACTGAAGCTTTCTTT
>TRBV7-9|TRBJ2-5|-|TRBD2
CASSLDIIAGVETQYF
TGTGCCAGCAGCTTAGATATAATAGCGGGAGTAGAGACCCAGTACTTC
>TRBV4-2|TRBJ1-1|-|-
CASSHSGATEAFF
TGTGCCAGCAGCCACAGTGGTGCCACTGAAGCTTTCTTT
>TRBV10-3|TRBJ2-7|-|-
CAISDSSGTPYEQYF
TGTGCCATCAGTGATTCTTCCGGGACACCCTACGAGCAGTACTTC